This T cell receptor (beta chain) was recorded in a study of CD8 T cells in ankylosing spondylitis. Study conclusions and caveats: The study identified a TCR beta motif of fewer than 10 highly homologous variants that appeared characteristic of ankylosing spondylitis blood.

Researchers built TCR beta libraries using quantitative 5'-RACE with molecular barcodes. Each CDR3 protein is one row after TCRdb ran MiXCR on the 5' RACE reads. The sample records 150,000 to 200,000 distinct CDR3 sequences, roughly 20% being singletons. This clonotype was observed a few times. The antigen is not known. The receptor's source is a male donor under 30 with ankylosing spondylitis or in good health (not recorded which). Sequenced: blood, either unsorted or a sorted T cell fraction (not recorded which).

The CDR3 DNA is TGCAGCGTCGGAATGGCCGATTGGGATGAGCAGTTCTTC. It specifies CSVGMADWDEQFF. The chain recombines TRBV29-1 with TRBJ2-1; D is undetermined. The germline CDR1 and CDR2 sequences are SQVTM and ANQGSEA. There are 13 residues in the CDR3. V shed 6 bases and J shed 8 bases, with 17 bases lying between them.